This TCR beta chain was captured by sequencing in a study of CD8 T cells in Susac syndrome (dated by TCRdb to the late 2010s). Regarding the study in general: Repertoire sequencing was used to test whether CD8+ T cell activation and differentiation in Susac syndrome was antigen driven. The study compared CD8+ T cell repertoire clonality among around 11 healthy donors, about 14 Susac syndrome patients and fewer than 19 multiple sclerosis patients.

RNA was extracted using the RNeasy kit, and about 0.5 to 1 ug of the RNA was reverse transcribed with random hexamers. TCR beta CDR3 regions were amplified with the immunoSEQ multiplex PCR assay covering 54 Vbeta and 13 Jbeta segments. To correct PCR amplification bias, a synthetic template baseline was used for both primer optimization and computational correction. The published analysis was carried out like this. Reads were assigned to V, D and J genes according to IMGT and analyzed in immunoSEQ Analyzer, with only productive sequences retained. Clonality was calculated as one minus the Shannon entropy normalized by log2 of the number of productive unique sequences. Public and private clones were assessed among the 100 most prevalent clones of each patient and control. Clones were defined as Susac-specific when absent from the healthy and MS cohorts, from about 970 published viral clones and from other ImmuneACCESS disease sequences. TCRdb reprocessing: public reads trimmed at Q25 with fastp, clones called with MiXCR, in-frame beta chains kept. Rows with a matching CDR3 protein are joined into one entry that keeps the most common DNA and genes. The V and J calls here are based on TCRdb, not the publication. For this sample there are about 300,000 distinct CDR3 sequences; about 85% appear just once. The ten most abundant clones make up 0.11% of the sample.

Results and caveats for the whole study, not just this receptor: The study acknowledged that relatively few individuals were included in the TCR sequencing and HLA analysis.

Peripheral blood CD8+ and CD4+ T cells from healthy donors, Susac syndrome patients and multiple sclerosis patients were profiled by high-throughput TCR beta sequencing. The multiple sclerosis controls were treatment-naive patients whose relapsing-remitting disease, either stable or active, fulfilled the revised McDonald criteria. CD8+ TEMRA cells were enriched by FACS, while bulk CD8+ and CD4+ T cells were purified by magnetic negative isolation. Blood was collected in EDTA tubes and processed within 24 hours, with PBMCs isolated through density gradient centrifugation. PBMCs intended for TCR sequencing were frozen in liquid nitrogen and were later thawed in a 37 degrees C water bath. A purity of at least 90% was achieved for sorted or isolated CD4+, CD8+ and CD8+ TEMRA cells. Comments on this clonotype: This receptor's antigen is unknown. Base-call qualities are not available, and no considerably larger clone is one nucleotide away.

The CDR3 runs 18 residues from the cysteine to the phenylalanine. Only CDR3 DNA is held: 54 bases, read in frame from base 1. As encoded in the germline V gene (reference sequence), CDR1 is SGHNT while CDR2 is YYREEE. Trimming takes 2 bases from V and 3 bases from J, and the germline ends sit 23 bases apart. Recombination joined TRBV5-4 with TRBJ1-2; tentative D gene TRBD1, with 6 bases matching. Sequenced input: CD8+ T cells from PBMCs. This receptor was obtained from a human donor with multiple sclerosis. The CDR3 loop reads CASSFPDLHDRSDYGYTF. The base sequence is TGTGCCAGCAGCTTCCCGGACCTTCATGACAGGAGCGACTATGGCTACACCTTC.